What follows is one T cell receptor beta chain and its context. This clonotype was detected once. Its antigen remains undetermined. Base-call qualities are not available, and no considerably larger clone is one nucleotide away. A solitary read yields weak support. High-throughput TCR beta sequencing profiled peripheral blood CD8+ and CD4+ T cells from healthy donors, Susac syndrome patients and multiple sclerosis patients. The Susac syndrome patients fulfilled recently defined diagnostic criteria for either definite or probable disease. Bulk CD8+ and CD4+ T cells were purified by magnetic negative isolation, while CD8+ TEMRA cells were enriched using FACS. Blood was drawn into EDTA tubes, processed within 24 hours, and PBMCs were isolated by density gradient centrifugation. PBMCs destined for TCR sequencing were cryopreserved in liquid nitrogen and later thawed in a 37 °C water bath. A purity of at least 90% was achieved for sorted or isolated CD4+, CD8+ and CD8+ TEMRA cells.

RNA was extracted with the RNeasy kit and roughly 0.45 to 1 ug was reverse transcribed using random hexamers. The immunoSEQ multiplex PCR assay, covering 54 Vbeta and 13 Jbeta segments, was used to amplify TCR beta CDR3 regions. PCR amplification bias was corrected by using a synthetic template baseline for primer optimization and computational correction. Turning to the authors' computational methods: Reads were assigned to V, D and J genes according to IMGT and analyzed in immunoSEQ Analyzer, with only productive sequences retained. To calculate clonality, Shannon entropy was normalized by log2 of the number of productive unique sequences and then subtracted from one. Public and private clones were assessed among the 100 most prevalent clones of each patient and control. Susac-specific clones were defined as absent from healthy and MS cohorts, 850 to 1,300 published viral clones and other ImmuneACCESS disease sequences. The raw public reads went through TCRdb reprocessing: fastp at Q25, MiXCR clone calling, in-frame beta chains kept. Each CDR3 protein gets just one entry, which takes the most common genes and DNA from the rows behind it. TCRdb, not the authors, supplied the V and J calls. The sample table lists more than 150,000 distinct CDR3 sequences, more than 95% of them with a count of one. The ten largest clones add up to 0.1% to 0.15% of the sample.

The entry originates in a study of CD8 T cells in Susac syndrome (dated by TCRdb to about 2019). For the wider study: Among the sequenced Susac syndrome patients, five or six had clinically active disease and eight were in clinical remission. At the time of blood withdrawal, Susac syndrome patients were either therapy-naive, taking corticosteroids (with some also receiving IVIg), or on IVIg alone. The study used repertoire sequencing to test whether antigen drove CD8+ T cell activation and differentiation in Susac syndrome.

Study-level results and caveats: The study acknowledged that relatively few individuals were included in the TCR sequencing and HLA analysis. No clonal expansion was detected in the CD4+ T cell repertoire of Susac syndrome patients.

CDR1 and CDR2 are read off the germline V gene as SNHLY and FYNNEI. Unmatched junction bases come to 1, with V trimmed by 4 bases and J by 4 bases. Inclusive of the bounding cysteine and phenylalanine, the CDR3 is 13 residues long. Only the CDR3 DNA stays, 39 bases, in frame from base 1. This TCR was sampled from a human donor with Susac syndrome. This chain joins TRBV2 to TRBJ1-3, with 7 middle bases fitting TRBD1. Sequencing was carried out using CD4+ T cells from PBMCs. The CDR3 here reads CASSGQGGNTIYF. The nucleotide sequence is TGTGCCAGCAGTGGACAGGGAGGAAACACCATATATTTT.